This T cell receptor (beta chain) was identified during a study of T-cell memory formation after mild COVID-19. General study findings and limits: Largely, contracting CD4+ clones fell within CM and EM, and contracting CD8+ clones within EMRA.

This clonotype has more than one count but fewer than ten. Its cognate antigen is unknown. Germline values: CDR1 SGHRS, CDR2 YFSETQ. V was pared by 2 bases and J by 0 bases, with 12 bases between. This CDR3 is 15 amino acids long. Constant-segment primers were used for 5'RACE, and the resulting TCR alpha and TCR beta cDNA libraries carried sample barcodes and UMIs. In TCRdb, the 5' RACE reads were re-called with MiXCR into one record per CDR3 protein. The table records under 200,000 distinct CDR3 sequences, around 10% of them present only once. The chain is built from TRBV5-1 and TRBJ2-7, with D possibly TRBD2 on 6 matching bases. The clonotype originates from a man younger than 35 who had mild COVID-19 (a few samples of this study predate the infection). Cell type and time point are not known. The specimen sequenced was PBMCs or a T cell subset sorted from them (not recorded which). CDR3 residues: CASSFLAGSSYEQYF. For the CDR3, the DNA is TGCGCCAGCAGCTTTCTTGCGGGGAGCTCCTACGAGCAGTACTTC. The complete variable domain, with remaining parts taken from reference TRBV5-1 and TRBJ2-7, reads KAGVTQTPRYLIKTRGQQVTLSCSPISGHRSVSWYQQTPGQGLQFLFEYFSETQRNKGNFPGRFSGRQFSNSRSEMNVSTLELGDSALYLCASSFLAGSSYEQYFGPGTRLTVT.